Listed below are T cell receptor beta chains from one sample, sequenced in a study of OX40 agonist ivuxolimab in advanced cancers. Repertoires were generated with immunoSEQ multiplex PCR, while TCRdb's copy carries only in-frame clones and drops some. The table includes roughly 73,000 clones, about four fifths detected once. The sequencing here drew on CD4+ or CD8+ T cells sorted from blood, taken in a trial of the OX40 agonist ivuxolimab. These receptors all stem from an adult with an advanced solid tumor such as melanoma, head and neck, liver or kidney cancer. Each CDR3 is given with its conserved first and last residue. Each record gives: D gene, clone size, J gene, V gene, CDR3 protein, CDR3 DNA. A D gene is named only where the DNA matches it firmly. Clone size, where shown, is once, few, many, or a class for clones that have expanded.

TRBD1 - TRBJ2-1 TRBV19 CASRGQGRGNEQFF TGTGCCAGTAGGGGACAGGGACGAGGCAATGAGCAGTTCTTC
TRBD1 - TRBJ1-2 TRBV10-3 CAIKKQGARLGYTF TGTGCCATCAAGAAACAGGGGGCGCGTCTCGGCTACACCTTC
- - TRBJ1-1 TRBV30 CAWSGQKQAFF TGTGCCTGGAGTGGACAGAAACAAGCTTTCTTT
- once TRBJ2-2 TRBV19 CASSRQQGDASTGELFF TGTGCCAGTAGTCGCCAGCAAGGAGATGCGAGCACCGGGGAGCTGTTTTTT
- - TRBJ1-1 TRBV4-1 CASSQETRGSAFF TGCGCCAGCAGCCAAGAGACGCGGGGATCAGCTTTCTTT
TRBD1 - TRBJ2-7 TRBV6-5 CASGTGGTLKRQYF TGTGCCAGCGGGACAGGGGGTACCCTTAAGCGGCAGTACTTC
- few TRBJ2-7 TRBV28 CASSLLRRGSYEQYF TGTGCCAGCAGTTTATTGAGAAGGGGATCCTACGAGCAGTACTTC
- - TRBJ1-2 TRBV7-2 CASSLGPLRGYGYTF TGTGCCAGCAGCTTAGGTCCGTTGCGGGGCTATGGCTACACCTTC
- - TRBJ2-7 TRBV9 CASSPGGQSYEQYF TGTGCCAGCAGCCCCGGGGGACAGAGCTACGAGCAGTACTTC
- - TRBJ1-6 TRBV7-9 CASSFSTNSPLHF TGTGCCAGCAGCTTCTCGACAAATTCACCCCTCCACTTT
TRBD1 - TRBJ2-7 TRBV27 CATRQGGYYEQYF TGTGCCACCAGACAGGGGGGCTACTACGAGCAGTACTTC
- - TRBJ2-1 TRBV10-1 CASSDGGTPRRNEQFF TGCGCCAGCAGTGATGGAGGGACTCCCCGCAGGAATGAGCAGTTCTTC
- - TRBJ2-7 TRBV4-2 CASSHSRSYEQYF TGTGCCAGCAGCCATAGTAGGAGCTACGAGCAGTACTTC
- few TRBJ2-5 TRBV27 CASSPTRGVRQETQYF TGTGCCAGCAGCCCCACCCGGGGAGTACGCCAAGAGACCCAGTACTTC
- - TRBJ1-4 TRBV4-3 CASSQDDREGEKLFF TGCGCCAGCAGCCAAGATGACAGAGAAGGTGAAAAACTGTTTTTT
TRBD2 once TRBJ2-7 TRBV14 CASSQGWLAGARSYEQYF TGTGCCAGCAGCCAAGGATGGCTAGCGGGAGCCCGCTCCTACGAGCAGTACTTC
- once TRBJ1-4 TRBV19 CASSVNPRGKLFF TGTGCCAGTAGTGTGAATCCTCGTGGAAAACTGTTTTTT
- - TRBJ1-3 TRBV4-1 CASSQVSSAGAQNTIYF TGCGCCAGCAGCCAAGTGAGTTCGGCAGGGGCGCAGAACACCATATATTTT
- - TRBJ2-5 TRBV11-2 CASSSGSEGRETQYF TGTGCCAGCAGCTCGGGGTCGGAGGGCAGGGAGACCCAGTACTTC
- - TRBJ2-1 TRBV5-6 CASSLQQGWNEQFF TGTGCCAGCAGCTTGCAACAGGGATGGAATGAGCAGTTCTTC
- - TRBJ2-2 TRBV19 CASTRGWGANTGELFF TGTGCCAGTACCCGAGGTTGGGGGGCGAACACCGGGGAGCTGTTTTTT
- - TRBJ2-7 TRBV5-8 CASSQTTESYEQYF TGTGCCAGCAGCCAAACCACGGAAAGCTACGAGCAGTACTTC
TRBD2 - TRBJ2-1 TRBV29-1 CSVERREGFDEQFF TGCAGCGTTGAGAGGCGGGAGGGCTTCGATGAGCAGTTCTTC
- - TRBJ2-1 TRBV9 CASSAGLRSYNEQFF TGTGCCAGCAGCGCGGGACTTAGATCCTACAATGAGCAGTTCTTC
TRBD2 - TRBJ2-1 TRBV27 CASRLAGSTYNEQFF TGTGCCAGCAGATTAGCGGGGAGTACCTACAATGAGCAGTTCTTC
TRBD1 - TRBJ1-4 TRBV19 CASSTHGQGIGEKLFF TGTGCCAGTAGTACCCACGGACAGGGGATTGGTGAAAAACTGTTTTTT
TRBD1 - TRBJ2-5 TRBV5-1 CASSLNGQGVRQETQYF TGCGCCAGCAGCTTGAACGGACAGGGGGTACGTCAAGAGACCCAGTACTTC
- - TRBJ2-7 TRBV29-1 CSVEGAYEQYF TGCAGCGTTGAGGGGGCCTACGAGCAGTACTTC
TRBD1 - TRBJ2-7 TRBV28 CASSLLPGQGANEQYF TGTGCCAGCAGTTTGCTTCCGGGACAGGGGGCCAACGAGCAGTACTTC